This T cell receptor (beta chain) comes out of a study of PD-1 blockade in classical Hodgkin lymphoma. Study-wide points: The study reported lower baseline TCR diversity in newly diagnosed patients than in healthy donors.

For this clone: Its specificity is unknown.

Trimming cost V 5 bases and J 2 bases; bases outside gene matches: 7. The CDR3 is 15 residues long. Germline V CDR1 and CDR2: SGHVS, FQNEAQ. Produced via immunoSEQ multiplex PCR; TCRdb's table is partial and in-frame only. The table shows fewer than 35,000 clones, with approximately 90% occurring only once. Regarding time point: cycle 4 day 1 (C4D1), after about 6 weeks of nivolumab. Following autologous stem cell transplantation, relapse occurred in every patient, and exposure to brentuximab vedotin varied. Magnetic negative selection was used to purify CD4+ T cells from thawed PBMCs. The clonotype was recovered from a human donor with classical Hodgkin lymphoma. The material was CD4+ T cells from blood, obtained before the fourth cycle of nivolumab. V is TRBV7-8 and J is TRBJ2-7; 9 bases fit TRBD1. The CDR3 DNA is TGTGCCAGCAGCACCCCACAGGGGGCCCCCTACGAGCAGTACTTC. Translated, it gives CASSTPQGAPYEQYF.